Many counts were recorded for the clone carrying this T cell receptor (beta chain). What it recognizes is unknown. Unique molecular identifiers tagged the TCRbeta library. TCRdb processed the PCR reads anew with MiXCR; each CDR3 protein has one entry. The sample lists around 700,000 distinct CDR3 sequences; about an eighth were seen once. The data stem from a study of T-cell reconstitution after alpha-beta-depleted transplantation in children. Study-level results: Several hundred expanded graft clones reportedly were the source of alpha-beta T cells about two months after transplant. Newly produced T cells mostly provided counts and TCRbeta diversity after one year, as hyperexpanded clones declined.

This CDR3 has 19 residues. V dropped 1 base and J dropped 0; count of bases not matched to a gene: 14. This receptor was taken from a girl aged 2 to 9 with congenital amegakaryocytic thrombocytopenia, due to receive a stem cell transplant. This chain connects TRBV12-3 or TRBV12-4 to TRBJ2-7; 8 nucleotides match TRBD2. This sample comprised PBMCs, obtained before TCRalphabeta/CD19-depleted stem cell transplant. CDR3 region: CASSLVWREASSYSYEQYF. The CDR3 bases are TGTGCCAGCAGTTTAGTGTGGCGGGAGGCCTCATCCTACTCCTACGAGCAGTACTTC.